These T cell receptor beta chains were read from a single sample in a study of blood T cell repertoires in COVID-19. Only in-frame clones appear in the TCRdb table, and some are missing; sequencing was by immunoSEQ multiplex PCR. Counted here are about 330,000 clones, 87% occurring once; the ten biggest clones make up around 5.9%. The sequencing sample was made of PBMCs or T cells enriched from blood (not recorded which). These receptors were collected from a woman aged 25 to 39 who had recovered from COVID-19. Each CDR3 is given with its conserved first and last residue. A D gene is named only where the DNA matches it firmly. Clone size is given for some rows only: seen once, a few or many times, or a class if the clone is expanded.

TRBJ1-1 - - TRBV5-1 CASSSLQGRGAEAFF TGCGCCAGCAGCTCGTTACAGGGTAGAGGGGCTGAAGCTTTCTTT
TRBJ1-1 - TRBD1 TRBV5-1 CASSQGQANTEAFF TGCGCCAGCAGCCAAGGACAGGCGAACACTGAAGCTTTCTTT
TRBJ1-6 - - TRBV5-1 CASSSRGSYNSPLHF TGCGCCAGCAGCTCTAGGGGTTCCTATAATTCACCCCTCCACTTT
TRBJ2-7 - TRBD1 TRBV19 CASSGKQGVSDEQYF TGTGCCAGTAGTGGGAAACAGGGGGTTAGCGACGAGCAGTACTTC
TRBJ2-2 - TRBD2 TRBV30 CAWDPGTSTGELFF TGTGCCTGGGACCCCGGGACTAGTACCGGGGAGCTGTTTTTT
TRBJ1-5 once TRBD1 TRBV15 CATSRVSGTGPLNQPQHF TGTGCCACCAGCAGAGTTTCCGGGACAGGGCCCCTCAATCAGCCCCAGCATTTT
TRBJ1-2 - TRBD1 TRBV5-6 CASRIQGDLQSYGYTF TGTGCCAGCAGGATACAGGGGGACCTACAGTCCTATGGCTACACCTTC
TRBJ1-1 - TRBD1 TRBV4-2 CASSQVRSGTGREAFF TGTGCCAGCAGCCAAGTCCGGTCCGGGACAGGGCGTGAAGCTTTCTTT
TRBJ1-1 once TRBD1 TRBV2 CATQGQGVTEAFF TGTGCCACCCAGGGACAGGGGGTAACTGAAGCTTTCTTT
TRBJ1-4 - - TRBV20-1 CSASLGTNEKLFF TGCAGTGCTAGTCTAGGCACTAATGAAAAACTGTTTTTT
TRBJ1-6 - TRBD1 TRBV5-1 CASSLGTGNLNSPLHF TGCGCCAGCAGCTTGGGGACAGGAAACCTGAATTCACCCCTCCACTTT
TRBJ2-5 - - TRBV7-3 CASSLTSGAGETQYF TGTGCCAGCAGCTTAACTTCAGGGGCTGGAGAGACCCAGTACTTC
TRBJ1-6 - - TRBV2 CASSENSNWSPLHF TGTGCCAGCAGTGAGAACAGTAATTGGTCACCCCTCCACTTT
TRBJ2-5 - TRBD1 TRBV5-6 CASSRTGRETQYF TGTGCCAGCAGCAGGACAGGGAGAGAGACCCAGTACTTC
TRBJ1-5 - - TRBV27 CASSLSGNQPQHF TGTGCCAGCAGTTTGTCGGGGAATCAGCCCCAGCATTTT
TRBJ1-2 - TRBD1 TRBV15 CATSSRRTGEGYTF TGTGCCACCAGCAGCCGAAGGACAGGGGAGGGCTACACCTTC
TRBJ2-1 few - TRBV14 CASSSRAGVGGNEQFF TGTGCCAGCAGCTCCAGGGCAGGGGTGGGTGGCAATGAGCAGTTCTTC
TRBJ2-5 - TRBD2 TRBV12-3/TRBV12-4 CASRAGGTQYF TGTGCCAGCAGGGCGGGAGGGACCCAGTACTTC
TRBJ2-7 - - TRBV7-3 CASSPSRGTYEQYF TGTGCCAGCAGCCCCTCTAGAGGCACCTACGAGCAGTACTTC
TRBJ1-2 - - TRBV7-9 CASSFRETYGYTF TGTGCCAGCAGCTTCAGGGAAACCTATGGCTACACCTTC
TRBJ2-6 - TRBD1 TRBV5-4 CASSPGTGVSGANVLTF TGTGCCAGCAGCCCCGGGACAGGGGTCTCTGGGGCCAACGTCCTGACTTTC
TRBJ1-2 - - TRBV19 CASSASNYGYTF TGTGCCAGTAGCGCGAGTAACTATGGCTACACCTTC
TRBJ1-5 - - TRBV30 CAWSVRGQPQHF TGTGCCTGGAGTGTACGGGGTCAGCCCCAGCATTTT
TRBJ1-6 many TRBD1 TRBV7-2 CASSQLTGGNSPLHF TGTGCCAGCAGCCAACTGACAGGGGGAAATTCACCCCTCCACTTT
TRBJ2-1 - - TRBV7-9 CASSLDGGSYNEQFF TGTGCCAGCAGCTTAGATGGGGGGTCCTACAATGAGCAGTTCTTC
TRBJ2-7 - - TRBV20-1 CSASDTNEQYF TGCAGTGCTAGCGATACTAACGAGCAGTACTTC
TRBJ2-2 few TRBD2 TRBV6-5 CASKVAGGNTGELFF TGTGCCAGCAAGGTAGCGGGGGGTAACACCGGGGAGCTGTTTTTT
TRBJ1-5 - - TRBV28 CASSLAGSGQPQHF TGTGCCAGCAGCTTGGCAGGGTCAGGGCAGCCCCAGCATTTT
TRBJ1-1 - - TRBV6-5 CASSLFGGQGNTEAFF TGTGCCAGCAGTTTGTTCGGGGGGCAGGGGAACACTGAAGCTTTCTTT
TRBJ2-1 - TRBD1 TRBV27 CASSSPRTGNYNEQFF TGTGCCAGCAGTTCCCCCCGGACAGGGAATTACAATGAGCAGTTCTTC
TRBJ1-6 - - TRBV4-3 CASSHAGQGLNSPLHF TGCGCCAGCAGCCACGCAGGCCAGGGTCTGAATTCACCCCTCCACTTT
TRBJ2-3 - TRBD2 TRBV6-2/TRBV6-3 CASSSGTSGASWTQYF TGTGCCAGCAGTTCCGGGACTAGCGGGGCATCTTGGACGCAGTATTTT
TRBJ2-1 - - TRBV7-2 CASSLAQGSYNEQFF TGTGCCAGCAGCTTAGCCCAGGGCTCCTACAATGAGCAGTTCTTC
TRBJ2-2 - TRBD1 TRBV6-2/TRBV6-3 CASSQNRGRGTGELFF TGTGCCAGCAGTCAAAACAGGGGCAGGGGGACCGGGGAGCTGTTTTTT
TRBJ2-7 - - TRBV6-4 CASSDGQVSYTYEQYF TGTGCCAGCAGTGACGGGCAGGTCTCATATACCTACGAGCAGTACTTC
TRBJ2-2 - - TRBV7-2 CASSLSVLNTGELFF TGTGCCAGCAGCTTATCCGTTCTGAACACCGGGGAGCTGTTTTTT
TRBJ1-4 once - TRBV6-5 CASSYFGSAEKLFF TGTGCCAGCAGTTACTTCGGGAGCGCTGAAAAACTGTTTTTT
TRBJ2-7 once TRBD2 TRBV4-2 CASSLSPSSGTSGSYEQYF TGTGCCAGCAGCCTCTCCCCTTCTTCGGGGACTAGCGGATCCTACGAGCAGTACTTC
TRBJ2-7 - TRBD2 TRBV30 CAWRGLAGEEQYF TGTGCCTGGAGGGGGCTAGCGGGGGAGGAGCAGTACTTC
TRBJ2-5 - TRBD2 TRBV19 CASSTLAGGPETQYF TGTGCCAGTAGTACCCTAGCGGGGGGGCCAGAGACCCAGTACTTC
TRBJ2-2 - TRBD1 TRBV5-1 CASSVDRVRTGELFF TGCGCCAGCAGCGTAGACAGGGTGAGAACCGGGGAGCTGTTTTTT
TRBJ1-1 - - TRBV7-2 CASSQGVVPTEAFF TGTGCCAGCAGCCAAGGGGTTGTGCCGACTGAAGCTTTCTTT
TRBJ1-5 - - TRBV6-1 CASSEVRGHRFNQPQHF TGTGCCAGCAGTGAAGTTAGGGGACACCGATTCAATCAGCCCCAGCATTTT
TRBJ1-2 - - TRBV4-2 CASSQDRGVGYGYTF TGTGCCAGCAGCCAAGATCGGGGAGTTGGCTATGGCTACACCTTC
TRBJ2-7 - - TRBV2 CASSDRVSYEQYF TGTGCCAGCAGTGACAGGGTCTCCTACGAGCAGTACTTC
TRBJ1-1 - - TRBV6-5 CASTPGRGDTEAFF TGTGCCAGCACCCCAGGGCGGGGAGACACTGAAGCTTTCTTT